The 20 T cell receptor beta chains below were found in one sample sequenced in a study of T cells in localized non-small cell lung cancer. Generated by immunoSEQ multiplex PCR, the TCRdb table keeps only in-frame clones and is missing some. The table lists some 130,000 clones, about 89% of them singletons. This specimen was peripheral blood, taken before any cancer treatment. These receptor sequences come from a female donor at least 60 years old with stage I lung adenocarcinoma.

This chain links TRBV28 with TRBJ1-5; TRBD1 aligns across 8 bases. V gave up 5 bases and J gave up 6 bases; unmatched junction bases: 12. The CDR3 is made up of 16 amino acids. Germline assignment: CDR1 MDHEN and CDR2 SYDVKM. The CDR3, as DNA: TGTGCCAGCAGTCCCCGCTGGGACAGGCGGATTCAGCCCCAGCATTTT. As protein: CASSPRWDRRIQPQHF.

The rearrangement links TRBV28 to TRBJ2-7, with D possibly matching TRBD2 (6 bases). The CDR3 is made up of 17 amino acids. The V end lost 5 bases, the J end lost 0 bases, and 20 bases lay between the germline ends. CDR1 is MDHEN and CDR2 is SYDVKM in the germline V gene. CDR3 region: CASSPRPGLRGSYEQYF. The CDR3 DNA reads as TGTGCCAGCAGTCCCCGACCGGGACTCCGAGGCTCCTACGAGCAGTACTTC.

The J gene is TRBJ2-7, the V gene TRBV28; maybe TRBD1 (5 bases). The V gene's germline CDR1 is MDHEN and CDR2 SYDVKM. The CDR3 is 13 residues long. The V end was cut by 6 bases, the J end by 5 bases, with 14 bases between. The CDR3 protein is CASRRQRNNEQYF. CDR3 DNA: TGTGCCAGCAGGAGACAGAGGAACAACGAGCAGTACTTC.

V usage is TRBV28 and J usage is TRBJ2-3; 8 nucleotides match TRBD1. The germline CDR1 and CDR2 sequences are MDHEN and SYDVKM. The CDR3 consists of 14 residues. Germline trimming cut 5 bases from V and 4 bases from J; bases unmatched to any gene: 5. Written as DNA, the CDR3 is TGTGCCAGCAGTAAAACGACAGGGGCAGATACGCAGTATTTT. It codes for CASSKTTGADTQYF.

The chain recombines TRBV6-1 with TRBJ1-2; 7 nucleotides match TRBD1. V was pared by 3 bases and J by 3 bases, with 13 bases of the junction left unmatched. CDR3 length: 17 amino acids. Germline-derived CDR1 and CDR2 are MNHNS and SASEGT. CDR3 DNA: TGTGCCAGCAGTGACCCCGACAGGGCGGTAGGTTACTATGGCTACACCTTC. Translation gives CASSDPDRAVGYYGYTF.

The J gene is TRBJ2-5, the V gene TRBV7-3; D perhaps matches TRBD2 (6 bases). Germline CDR1 is SGHTA and CDR2 is FQGTGA. This CDR3 region has 15 residues. The germline V and J ends were trimmed by 5 bases and 7 bases, with 20 bases remaining between them. CDR3 nucleotides: TGTGCCAGCAGCCAAGTCGCGGGACCCACGGGGACCCAGTACTTC. Its translation is CASSQVAGPTGTQYF.

This clone occurred a few times. The chain links TRBV30 to TRBJ1-1; unclear D gene. Germline V lookup: CDR1 GTSNPN, CDR2 SVGIG (reference sequence). V dropped 2 bases and J dropped 1 base, with 5 bases sitting between them. This CDR3 is built from 12 residues. CDR3: CAWSQTNTEAFF. CDR3 nucleotides: TGTGCCTGGAGTCAGACGAACACTGAAGCTTTCTTT.

The chain combines TRBV5-8 with TRBJ2-3; D uncertain. This CDR3 is built from 11 residues. Trimming took 4 bases from V and 7 from J, leaving 7 bases between them. Germline CDR1 and CDR2: SGHTS and YDEGEE. CDR3 region: CASSLTYTQYF. The CDR3 region has the DNA TGTGCCAGCAGCCTTACATATACGCAGTATTTT.

This chain links TRBV7-2 with TRBJ1-1; D is perhaps TRBD1 (5 bases). V gave up 8 bases and J gave up 1 base, with 17 bases separating them. In germline, CDR1 is SGHTA, CDR2 FQGNSA. CDR3 length equals 15 residues. The CDR3 loop reads CASGQSGSPNTEAFF. CDR3 nucleotide sequence: TGTGCCAGCGGCCAATCAGGGAGTCCGAACACTGAAGCTTTCTTT.

The chain recombines TRBV28 with TRBJ1-5, with D possibly being TRBD1 (5 bases). Trimming removed 1 base at V and 7 bases at J, with 11 bases between. Germline CDR1 reads MDHEN; CDR2 reads SYDVKM. This CDR3 region has 14 residues. CDR3 in amino acids: CASSLSGRVQPQHF. The CDR3 DNA sequence: TGTGCCAGCAGTTTATCAGGGAGGGTCCAGCCCCAGCATTTT.

The chain couples TRBV19 to TRBJ2-3, with D possibly called TRBD1 or TRBD2 (6 bases each). There are 15 residues in the CDR3. The germline CDR1 and CDR2 sequences are LNHDA and SQIVND (reference sequence). The CDR3 DNA follows: TGTGCGACTTCGTGGGGGGCCTCGGGAGCGGATACGCAGTATTTT. Its translation: CATSWGASGADTQYF.

This clone was recorded only once. The chain employs TRBV18 and TRBJ2-1; 7 nucleotides agree with TRBD2. This CDR3 spans 16 amino acids. Germline lookup yields CDR1 KGHSH and CDR2 LQKENI. With 3 bases clipped from V and 3 bases from J, the junction kept 8 bases outside the gene matches. This chain's CDR3 is CASSPWEGIDYNEQFF. The CDR3 DNA is TGTGCCAGCTCACCCTGGGAGGGAATAGACTACAATGAGCAGTTCTTC.

The chain uses TRBV6-6 and TRBJ2-4; tentatively, D is TRBD1 (5 bases). V gave up 2 bases and J gave up 1 base, with 12 bases separating them. The CDR3 is made up of 16 amino acids. Germline V lookup: CDR1 MNHNY, CDR2 SVGAGI (reference sequence). DNA for the CDR3: TGTGCCAGCAGTTACGTCCAGGGAAGGGCCAAAAACATTCAGTACTTC. This gives the protein CASSYVQGRAKNIQYF.

This clone was seen only once. This chain joins TRBV11-3 and TRBJ2-2; D gene unclear. V shed 2 bases and J shed 0 bases, with 7 bases lying between them. There are 15 residues in the CDR3. The V gene's germline CDR1 is SGHNT and CDR2 YENEEA. The CDR3 nucleotides read TGTGCCAGCAGCTTACTGCAGACGAACACCGGGGAGCTGTTTTTT. Its translation: CASSLLQTNTGELFF.

The V call is TRBV28, the J call TRBJ1-5; TRBD1 might be the D (6 bases). This CDR3 comprises 15 residues. V was trimmed by 3 bases and J by 7 bases, leaving 16 bases between them. Germline V gives CDR1 MDHEN, CDR2 SYDVKM. The CDR3 DNA follows: TGTGCCAGCAGTTTTACAGGGAGGGGGAAGCAGCCCCAGCATTTT. It codes for CASSFTGRGKQPQHF.

The chain links TRBV6-5 to TRBJ1-2; a weak D match, TRBD1 (5 bases). In germline, CDR1 is MNHEY, CDR2 SVGAGI. The CDR3 loop spans 12 amino acids. V dropped 8 bases and J dropped 8 bases, with 15 bases sitting between them. This chain's CDR3 is CASFSGTGGYTF. In nucleotides, the CDR3 is TGTGCCAGCTTTTCAGGGACGGGCGGCTACACCTTC.

The chain employs TRBV5-1 and TRBJ2-3, with D possibly being TRBD2 (6 bases). The germline V gene has CDR1 SGHRS and CDR2 YFSETQ. The CDR3 sequence is 14 residues long. V dropped 1 base and J dropped 4 bases, with 10 bases sitting between them. CDR3 sequence: CASSLSGQADTQYF. CDR3 in DNA: TGCGCCAGCAGCTTGAGCGGGCAAGCAGATACGCAGTATTTT.

This chain uses TRBV6-1 with TRBJ1-2; 7 bases line up with TRBD1. The CDR3 extends over 14 amino acids. Germline V gives CDR1 MNHNS, CDR2 SASEGT. V trimming: 3 bases; J trimming: 4 bases; junction bases outside the gene matches: 5. CDR3 sequence: CASSEIQGLYGYTF. The DNA for the CDR3 is TGTGCCAGCAGTGAGATACAGGGGCTCTATGGCTACACCTTC.

The sample holds one count of this clone. The chain combines TRBV28 with TRBJ1-3; D gene uncertain. This CDR3 has 15 amino acids. Trimming shortened V by 1 base and J by 0 bases, and 7 bases separated the two germline ends. The germline CDR1 and CDR2 sequences are MDHEN and SYDVKM. The CDR3, as DNA: TGTGCCAGCAGTTTATCCTCTATCTCTGGAAACACCATATATTTT. Translation gives CASSLSSISGNTIYF.

The rearrangement joins TRBV7-9 to TRBJ1-4; a weak D match, TRBD1 (5 bases). Germline V CDR1 and CDR2: SEHNR, FQNEAQ (reference sequence). The V gene lost 4 bases and the J gene lost 6 bases, with 15 bases spanning the gap. The CDR3 sequence is 15 residues long. The chain's CDR3 is CASSSWQGSHEKLFF. CDR3 DNA: TGTGCCAGCAGCTCTTGGCAGGGTAGCCATGAAAAACTGTTTTTT.